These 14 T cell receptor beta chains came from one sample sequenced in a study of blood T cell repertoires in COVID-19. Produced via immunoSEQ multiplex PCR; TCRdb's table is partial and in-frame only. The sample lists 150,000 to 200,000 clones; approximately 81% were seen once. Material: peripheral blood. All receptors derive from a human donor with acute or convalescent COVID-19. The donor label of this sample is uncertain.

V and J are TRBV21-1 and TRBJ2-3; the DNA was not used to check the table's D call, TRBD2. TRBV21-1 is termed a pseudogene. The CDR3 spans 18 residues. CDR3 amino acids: CASRASGGVGASTDTQYF. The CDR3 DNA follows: TGTGCCAGCAGGGCTAGCGGGGGGGTCGGGGCTAGCACAGATACGCAGTATTTT.

CDR3 in amino acids: CASSYPREGAFF. CDR3 DNA sequence: TGTGCCAGCAGTTACCCGCGGGAAGGAGCTTTCTTT. This sequence joins TRBV6-5 and TRBJ1-1; no reliable D call. Germline CDR1 and CDR2: MNHEY and SVGAGI. V shed 2 bases and J shed 10 bases, with 11 bases lying between them. The CDR3 has 12 amino acids.

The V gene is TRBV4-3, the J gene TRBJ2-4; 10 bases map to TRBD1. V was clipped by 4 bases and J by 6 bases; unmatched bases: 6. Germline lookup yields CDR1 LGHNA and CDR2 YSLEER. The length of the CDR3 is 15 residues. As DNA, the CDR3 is TGCGCCAGCAGCCTGGAGGGACAGGGGATAAACATTCAGTACTTC. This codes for CASSLEGQGINIQYF.

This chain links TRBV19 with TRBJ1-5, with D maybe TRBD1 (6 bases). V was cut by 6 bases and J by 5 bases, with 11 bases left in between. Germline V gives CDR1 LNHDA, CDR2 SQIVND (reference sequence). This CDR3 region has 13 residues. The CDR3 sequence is CASRRTAHQPQHF. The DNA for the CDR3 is TGTGCCAGTAGACGGACAGCCCATCAGCCCCAGCATTTT.

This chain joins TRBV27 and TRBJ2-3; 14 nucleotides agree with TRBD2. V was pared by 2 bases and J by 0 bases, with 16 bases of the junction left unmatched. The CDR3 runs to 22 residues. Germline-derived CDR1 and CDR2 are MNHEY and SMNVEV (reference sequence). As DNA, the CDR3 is TGTGCCAGCAGTTTAGGGTGGGGAATAGGGACTAGCGGGGGAACTAGCACAGATACGCAGTATTTT. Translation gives CASSLGWGIGTSGGTSTDTQYF.

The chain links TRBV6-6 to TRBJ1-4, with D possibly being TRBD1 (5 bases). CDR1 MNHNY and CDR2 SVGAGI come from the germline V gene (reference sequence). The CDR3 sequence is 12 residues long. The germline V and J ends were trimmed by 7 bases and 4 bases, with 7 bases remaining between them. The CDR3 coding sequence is TGTGCCAGCACCGACAGTAATGAAAAACTGTTTTTT. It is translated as CASTDSNEKLFF.

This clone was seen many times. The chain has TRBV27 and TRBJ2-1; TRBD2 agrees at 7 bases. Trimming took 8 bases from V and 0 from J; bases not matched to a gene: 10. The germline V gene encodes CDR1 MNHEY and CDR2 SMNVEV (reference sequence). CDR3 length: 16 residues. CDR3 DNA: TGTGCCAGCCAGGCGGGGAGCGGGGCCTCCTACAATGAGCAGTTCTTC. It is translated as CASQAGSGASYNEQFF.

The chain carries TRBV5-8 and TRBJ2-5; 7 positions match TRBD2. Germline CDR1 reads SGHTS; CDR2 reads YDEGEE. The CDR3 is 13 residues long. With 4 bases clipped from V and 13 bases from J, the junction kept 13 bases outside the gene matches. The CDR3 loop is CASSHEWRGSSYF. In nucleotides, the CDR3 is TGTGCCAGCAGCCATGAGTGGCGGGGGTCATCGTACTTC. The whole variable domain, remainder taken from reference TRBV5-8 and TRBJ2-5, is EAGVTQSPTHLIKTRGQQATLRCSPISGHTSVYWYQQALGLGLQFLLWYDEGEERNRGNFPPRFSGRQFPNYSSELNVNALELEDSALYLCASSHEWRGSSYFGPGTRLLVL.

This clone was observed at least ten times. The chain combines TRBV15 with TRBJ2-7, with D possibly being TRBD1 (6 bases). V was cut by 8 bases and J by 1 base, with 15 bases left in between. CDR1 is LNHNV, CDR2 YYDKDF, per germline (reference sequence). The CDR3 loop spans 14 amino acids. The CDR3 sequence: CATAVRRGSYEQYF. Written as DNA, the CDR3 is TGTGCCACCGCGGTCAGAAGGGGGTCCTACGAGCAGTACTTC.

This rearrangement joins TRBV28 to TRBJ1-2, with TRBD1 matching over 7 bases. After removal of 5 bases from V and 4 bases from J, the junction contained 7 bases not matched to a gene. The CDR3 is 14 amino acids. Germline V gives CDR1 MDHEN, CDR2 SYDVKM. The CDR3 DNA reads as TGTGCCAGCAGTACTCCAGACAGGGTCTATGGCTACACCTTC. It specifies CASSTPDRVYGYTF.

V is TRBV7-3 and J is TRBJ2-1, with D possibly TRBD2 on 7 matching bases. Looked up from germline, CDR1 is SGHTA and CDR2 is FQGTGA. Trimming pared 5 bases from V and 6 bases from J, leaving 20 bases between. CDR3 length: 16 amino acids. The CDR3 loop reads CASSPQRGGPGNEQFF. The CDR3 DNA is TGTGCCAGCAGCCCGCAGAGGGGGGGCCCTGGCAATGAGCAGTTCTTC.

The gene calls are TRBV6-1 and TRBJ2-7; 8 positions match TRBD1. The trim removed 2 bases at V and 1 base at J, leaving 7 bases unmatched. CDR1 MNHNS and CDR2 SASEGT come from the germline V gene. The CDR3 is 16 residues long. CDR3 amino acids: CASSEPHGTGSYEQYF. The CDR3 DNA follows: TGTGCCAGCAGTGAACCCCACGGGACAGGATCCTACGAGCAGTACTTC.

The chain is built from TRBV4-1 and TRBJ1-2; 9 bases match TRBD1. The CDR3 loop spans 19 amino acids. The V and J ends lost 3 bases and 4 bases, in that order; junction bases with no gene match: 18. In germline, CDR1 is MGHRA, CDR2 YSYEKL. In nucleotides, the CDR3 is TGCGCCAGCAGCCAGACTGACAGGGGGGTATACCACGTGGGCTATGGCTACACCTTC. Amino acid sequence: CASSQTDRGVYHVGYGYTF.

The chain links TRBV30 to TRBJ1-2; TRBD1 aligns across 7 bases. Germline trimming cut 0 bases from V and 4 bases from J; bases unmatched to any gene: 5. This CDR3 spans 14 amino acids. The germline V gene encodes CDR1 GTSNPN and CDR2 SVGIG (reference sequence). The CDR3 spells CAWSVDRVTYGYTF. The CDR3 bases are TGTGCCTGGAGTGTTGACAGGGTAACCTATGGCTACACCTTC.